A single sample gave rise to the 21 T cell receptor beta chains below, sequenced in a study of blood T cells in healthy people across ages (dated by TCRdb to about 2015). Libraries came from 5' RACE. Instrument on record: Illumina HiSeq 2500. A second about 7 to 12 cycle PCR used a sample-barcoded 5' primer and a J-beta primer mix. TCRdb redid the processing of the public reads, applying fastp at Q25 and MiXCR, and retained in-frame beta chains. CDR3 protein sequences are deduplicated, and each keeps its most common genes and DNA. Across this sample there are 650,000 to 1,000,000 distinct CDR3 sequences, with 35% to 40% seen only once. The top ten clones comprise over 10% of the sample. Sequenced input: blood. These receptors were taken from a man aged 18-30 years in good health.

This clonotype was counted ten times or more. CDR3 in amino acids: CSASHGGGGYETQYF. CDR3 DNA sequence: TGCAGTGCTAGTCATGGCGGGGGGGGATACGAGACCCAGTACTTC. V and J are TRBV20-1 and TRBJ2-5, with 9 bases matching TRBD2. The junction had 10 bases not matched to a gene; V was cut back by 3 bases and J by 5 bases. In germline, CDR1 is DFQATT, CDR2 SNEGSKA (reference sequence). This CDR3 contains 15 residues.

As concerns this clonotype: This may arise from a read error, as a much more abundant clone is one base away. In DNA form, the CDR3 reads TGTGCCGGCAGTTTGGACAGGGGTATAGGGCAGTTCTTC. Residues: CAGSLDRGIGQFF. V usage is TRBV12-3 or TRBV12-4 and J usage is TRBJ2-1, with TRBD1 matching 9 bases. This CDR3 spans 13 amino acids.

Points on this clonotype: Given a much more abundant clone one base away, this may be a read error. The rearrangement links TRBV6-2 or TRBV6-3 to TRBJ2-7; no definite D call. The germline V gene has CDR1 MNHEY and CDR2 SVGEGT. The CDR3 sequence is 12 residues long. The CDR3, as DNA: TGTACCAGCAGTTACTCTCCCTACGAGCAGTACTTC. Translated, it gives CTSSYSPYEQYF.

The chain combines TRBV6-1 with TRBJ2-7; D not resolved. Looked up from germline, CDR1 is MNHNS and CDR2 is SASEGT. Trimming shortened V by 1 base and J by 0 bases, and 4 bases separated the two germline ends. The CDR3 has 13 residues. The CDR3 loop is CASSEVPSYEQYF. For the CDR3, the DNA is TGTGCCAGCAGTGAAGTACCCTCCTACGAGCAGTACTTC.

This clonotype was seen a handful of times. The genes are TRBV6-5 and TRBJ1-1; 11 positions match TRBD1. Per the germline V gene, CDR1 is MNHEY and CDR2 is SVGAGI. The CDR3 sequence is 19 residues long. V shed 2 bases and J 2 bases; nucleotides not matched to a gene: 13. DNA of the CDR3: TGTGCCAGCAGTTACAGTCCCCGGGGGACAGGGGGGTTAAACACTGAAGCTTTCTTT. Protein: CASSYSPRGTGGLNTEAFF.

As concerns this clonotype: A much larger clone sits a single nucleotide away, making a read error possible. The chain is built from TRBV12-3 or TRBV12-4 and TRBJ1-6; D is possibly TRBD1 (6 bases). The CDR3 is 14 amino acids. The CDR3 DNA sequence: TGTGTCAGCAGCCGGGGACAAAATAATTCACCCCTCCACTTT. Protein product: CVSSRGQNNSPLHF.

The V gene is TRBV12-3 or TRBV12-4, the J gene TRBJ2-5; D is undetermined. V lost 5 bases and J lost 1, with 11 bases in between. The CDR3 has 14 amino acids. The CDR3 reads CASSPRHSQETQYF. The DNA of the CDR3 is TGTGCCAGCAGTCCCCGACATTCCCAAGAGACCCAGTACTTC.

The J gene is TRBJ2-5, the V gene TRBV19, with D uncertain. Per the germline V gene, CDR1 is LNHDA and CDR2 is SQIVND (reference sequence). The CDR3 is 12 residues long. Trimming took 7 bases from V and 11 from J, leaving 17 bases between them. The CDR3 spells CASTSGYNEQYF. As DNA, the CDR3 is TGTGCCAGTACCTCGGGCTACAATGAGCAGTACTTC.

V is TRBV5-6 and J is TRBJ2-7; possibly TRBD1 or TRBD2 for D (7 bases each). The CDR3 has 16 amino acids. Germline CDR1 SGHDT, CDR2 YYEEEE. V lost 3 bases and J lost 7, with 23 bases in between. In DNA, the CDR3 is TGTGCCAGCAGCTCCCGGGACAGCGGGGCCTACAATGAGCAGTACTTC. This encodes CASSSRDSGAYNEQYF.

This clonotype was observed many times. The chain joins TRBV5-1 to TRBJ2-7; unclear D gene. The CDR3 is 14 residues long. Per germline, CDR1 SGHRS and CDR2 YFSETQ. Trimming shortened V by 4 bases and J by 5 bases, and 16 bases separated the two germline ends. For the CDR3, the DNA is TGCGCCAGCAGCCCCGACACGAGCTGGAACGAGCAGTACTTC. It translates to CASSPDTSWNEQYF. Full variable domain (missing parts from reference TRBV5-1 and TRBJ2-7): KAGVTQTPRYLIKTRGQQVTLSCSPISGHRSVSWYQQTPGQGLQFLFEYFSETQRNKGNFPGRFSGRQFSNSRSEMNVSTLELGDSALYLCASSPDTSWNEQYFGPGTRLTVT.

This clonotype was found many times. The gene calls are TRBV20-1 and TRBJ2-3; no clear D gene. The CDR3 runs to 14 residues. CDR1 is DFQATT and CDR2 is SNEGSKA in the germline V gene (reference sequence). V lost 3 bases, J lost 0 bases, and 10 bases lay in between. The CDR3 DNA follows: TGCAGTGCTAGTCGCTCTCTCAGCACAGATACGCAGTATTTT. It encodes CSASRSLSTDTQYF.

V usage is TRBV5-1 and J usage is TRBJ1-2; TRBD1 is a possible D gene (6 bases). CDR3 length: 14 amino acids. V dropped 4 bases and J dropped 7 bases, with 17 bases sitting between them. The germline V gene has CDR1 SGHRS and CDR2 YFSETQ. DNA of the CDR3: TGCGCCAGCAGCGTGGGGGCCAGCTCCTGTGGCTACACCTTC. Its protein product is CASSVGASSCGYTF.

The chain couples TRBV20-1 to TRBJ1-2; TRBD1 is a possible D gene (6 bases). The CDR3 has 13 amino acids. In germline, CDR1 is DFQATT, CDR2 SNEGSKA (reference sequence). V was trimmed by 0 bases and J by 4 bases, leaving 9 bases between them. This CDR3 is CSARDQGSYGYTF. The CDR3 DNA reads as TGCAGTGCTAGAGATCAGGGGAGCTATGGCTACACCTTC.

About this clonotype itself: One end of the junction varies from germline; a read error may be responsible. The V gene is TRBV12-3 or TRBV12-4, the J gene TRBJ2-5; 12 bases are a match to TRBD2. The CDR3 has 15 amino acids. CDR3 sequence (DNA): TGTGCCGGCAGGACACTAGCGGGGGGCACCAATGAGCAGTACTTC. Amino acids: CAGRTLAGGTNEQYF.

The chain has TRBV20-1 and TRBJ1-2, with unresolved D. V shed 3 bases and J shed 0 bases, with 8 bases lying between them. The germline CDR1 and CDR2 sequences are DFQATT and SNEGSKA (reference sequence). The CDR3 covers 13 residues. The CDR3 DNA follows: TGCAGTGCTAGGCCTGTTGCTAACTATGGCTACACCTTC. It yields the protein CSARPVANYGYTF.

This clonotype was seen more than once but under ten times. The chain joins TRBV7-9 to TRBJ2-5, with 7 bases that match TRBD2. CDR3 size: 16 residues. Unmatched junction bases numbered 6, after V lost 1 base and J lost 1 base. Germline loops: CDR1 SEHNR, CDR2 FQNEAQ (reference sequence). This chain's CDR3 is CASSLEGRGVQETQYF. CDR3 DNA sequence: TGTGCCAGCAGCTTAGAGGGCCGGGGGGTCCAAGAGACCCAGTACTTC. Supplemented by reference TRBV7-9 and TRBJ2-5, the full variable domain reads DTGVSQNPRHKITKRGQNVTFRCDPISEHNRLYWYRQTLGQGPEFLTYFQNEAQLEKSRLLSDRFSAERPKGSFSTLEIQRTEQGDSAMYLCASSLEGRGVQETQYFGPGTRLLVL.

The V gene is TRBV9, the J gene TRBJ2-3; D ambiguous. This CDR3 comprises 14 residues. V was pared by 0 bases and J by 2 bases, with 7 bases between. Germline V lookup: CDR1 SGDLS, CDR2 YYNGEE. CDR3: CASSVEPFTDTQYF. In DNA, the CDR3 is TGTGCCAGCAGCGTAGAACCCTTCACAGATACGCAGTATTTT.

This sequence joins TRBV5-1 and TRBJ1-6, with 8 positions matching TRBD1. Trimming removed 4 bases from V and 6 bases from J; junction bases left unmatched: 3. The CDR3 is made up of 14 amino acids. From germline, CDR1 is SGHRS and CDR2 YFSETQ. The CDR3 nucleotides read TGCGCCAGCAGCGCCGGACAGGGTAATTCACCCCTCCACTTT. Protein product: CASSAGQGNSPLHF.

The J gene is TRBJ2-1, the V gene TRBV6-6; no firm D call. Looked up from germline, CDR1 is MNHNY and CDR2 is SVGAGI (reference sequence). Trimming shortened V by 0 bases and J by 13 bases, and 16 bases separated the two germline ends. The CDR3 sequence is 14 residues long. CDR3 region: CASSYSPVYETQFF. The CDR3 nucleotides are TGTGCCAGCAGTTACTCGCCAGTCTATGAGACCCAGTTCTTC.

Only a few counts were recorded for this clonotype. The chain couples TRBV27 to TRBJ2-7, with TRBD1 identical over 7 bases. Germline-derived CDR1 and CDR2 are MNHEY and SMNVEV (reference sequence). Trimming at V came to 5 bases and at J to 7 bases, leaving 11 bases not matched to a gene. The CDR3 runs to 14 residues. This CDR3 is CASSPSTGLNEQYF. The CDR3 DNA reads TGTGCCAGCAGTCCCTCGACAGGGCTCAATGAGCAGTACTTC.

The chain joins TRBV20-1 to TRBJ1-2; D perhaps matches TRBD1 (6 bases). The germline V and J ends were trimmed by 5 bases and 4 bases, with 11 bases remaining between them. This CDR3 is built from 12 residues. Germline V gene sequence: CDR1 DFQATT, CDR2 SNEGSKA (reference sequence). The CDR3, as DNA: TGCAGTGCTGAGGACAGACTCTATGGCTACACCTTC. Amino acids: CSAEDRLYGYTF.